The 6 T cell receptor beta chains given below trace back to one sample, sequenced in a study of T cells after yellow fever vaccination (dated by TCRdb to between 2017 and 2020). The library was produced with 5' RACE. The run used an Illumina NovaSeq 6000. Starting from the raw public reads, TCRdb applied fastp trimming at Q25, assembled clones with MiXCR and retained in-frame beta chains. Merged by CDR3 protein, the rows form single entries marked with the most common genes and DNA. The sample includes approximately 170,000 distinct CDR3 sequences, with 9.5% to 12% observed a single time. Jointly, the top ten make up approximately 34% of the sample. The treatment or condition label on this specimen signifies: live attenuated yellow fever vaccine strain. This specimen was CD8+ T cells sorted from PBMCs, taken 15 days after the yellow fever booster vaccination. The receptor source for this set is a man aged 18-30 years who received the YFV17D yellow fever vaccine.

This clonotype has a count of ten or more. V usage is TRBV29-1 and J usage is TRBJ2-4, with a possible D match to TRBD2 (5 bases). Trimming pared 4 bases from V and 5 bases from J, leaving 18 bases between. This CDR3 comprises 15 residues. CDR1 and CDR2 (germline): SQVTM, ANQGSEA. The DNA of the CDR3 is TGCAGCGTTGCGGGCCGTCTAGAGAGGGAAAACATTCAGTACTTC. This codes for CSVAGRLERENIQYF. The full variable domain, its missing parts supplied by reference TRBV29-1 and TRBJ2-4, is SAVISQKPSRDICQRGTSLTIQCQVDSQVTMMFWYRQQPGQSLTLIATANQGSEATYESGFVIDKFPISRPNLTFSTLTVSNMSPEDSSIYLCSVAGRLERENIQYFGAGTRLSVL.

The V call is TRBV3-1, the J call TRBJ2-7, with D perhaps matching TRBD2 (5 bases). Trimming removed 0 bases from V and 3 bases from J, with 9 bases in between. This CDR3 is built from 14 residues. Germline values: CDR1 LGHDT, CDR2 YNNKEL (reference sequence). This CDR3 is CASSQDDGNYEQYF. Here the CDR3 DNA reads TGTGCCAGCAGCCAAGATGACGGGAACTACGAGCAGTACTTC.

This clonotype appeared many times. This sequence joins TRBV7-6 and TRBJ2-1, with 9 nucleotides matching TRBD2. The CDR3 length is 16 residues. Trimming removed 7 bases from V and 10 bases from J; junction bases left unmatched: 17. Per the germline V gene, CDR1 is SGHVS and CDR2 is FNYEAQ. CDR3 sequence reads: CASNHIGGGGALEQFF. In nucleotides, the CDR3 is TGTGCCAGCAATCATATCGGTGGCGGGGGGGCACTCGAGCAGTTCTTC. Together with reference TRBV7-6 and TRBJ2-1, the CDR3 gives the full variable domain: GAGVSQSPRYKVTKRGQDVALRCDPISGHVSLYWYRQALGQGPEFLTYFNYEAQQDKSGLPNDRFSAERPEGSISTLTIQRTEQRDSAMYRCASNHIGGGGALEQFFGPGTRLTVL.

The chain couples TRBV6-2 or TRBV6-3 to TRBJ2-1; TRBD1 matches 7 bases. CDR1 is MNHEY and CDR2 is SVGEGT in the germline V gene. The CDR3 length is 14 residues. Germline trimming cut 5 bases from V and 4 bases from J; bases unmatched to any gene: 5. The CDR3: CASSGPGQYNEQFF. DNA of the CDR3: TGTGCCAGCAGTGGTCCGGGACAGTACAATGAGCAGTTCTTC.

The chain joins TRBV9 to TRBJ2-3, with 12 positions matching TRBD2. This CDR3 is 15 amino acids long. Germline CDR1 reads SGDLS; CDR2 reads YYNGEE. J was trimmed by 4 bases and V by 4 bases; bases with no gene match: 4. The CDR3 DNA reads TGTGCCAGCAGCCGACTAGCGGGGGAATCAGATACGCAGTATTTT. It is translated as CASSRLAGESDTQYF.

This sequence joins TRBV20-1 and TRBJ2-3; 11 bases are shared with TRBD2. Germline V lookup: CDR1 DFQATT, CDR2 SNEGSKA (reference sequence). CDR3 length: 15 residues. J was trimmed by 3 bases and V by 6 bases; bases with no gene match: 8. The CDR3 here is CSAYRLAGPTDTQYF. The DNA for the CDR3 is TGCAGTGCCTACCGACTAGCGGGGCCTACAGATACGCAGTATTTT.